This T cell receptor (beta chain) was identified during a study of T-cell reconstitution after alpha-beta-depleted transplantation in children. General study points: At the one-year point after transplant, T-cell counts and TCRbeta diversity were found to come mostly from T cells that had been newly produced. Several hundred expanded graft clones reportedly supplied alpha-beta T cells about two months after transplant. It was surviving recipient T cells and thymic progenitors that gave some patients high TCRbeta diversity at day 60.

Germline trimming cut 2 bases from V and 4 bases from J; bases unmatched to any gene: 5. The CDR3 extends over 16 amino acids. Germline loops: CDR1 SGHDN, CDR2 FVKESK. A TCRbeta library incorporating unique molecular identifiers was prepared. Each CDR3 protein is one row after TCRdb ran MiXCR on the PCR reads. Of about 500,000 distinct CDR3 sequences in the sample, 10% to 12% were seen once. About this clonotype: Its antigen remains unknown.

The J gene is TRBJ2-5, the V gene TRBV14; 12 nucleotides line up with TRBD1. This receptor was obtained from a female patient aged 2-9 years who had a stem cell transplant for aplastic anemia, so the T cells may come from the graft donor. This sample comprised PBMCs, mostly from graft donor cells, obtained 180 days after TCRalphabeta/CD19-depleted stem cell transplant. The CDR3: CASSQFGTGGRETQYF. DNA for the CDR3: TGTGCCAGCAGCCAATTCGGGACAGGGGGCCGAGAGACCCAGTACTTC.